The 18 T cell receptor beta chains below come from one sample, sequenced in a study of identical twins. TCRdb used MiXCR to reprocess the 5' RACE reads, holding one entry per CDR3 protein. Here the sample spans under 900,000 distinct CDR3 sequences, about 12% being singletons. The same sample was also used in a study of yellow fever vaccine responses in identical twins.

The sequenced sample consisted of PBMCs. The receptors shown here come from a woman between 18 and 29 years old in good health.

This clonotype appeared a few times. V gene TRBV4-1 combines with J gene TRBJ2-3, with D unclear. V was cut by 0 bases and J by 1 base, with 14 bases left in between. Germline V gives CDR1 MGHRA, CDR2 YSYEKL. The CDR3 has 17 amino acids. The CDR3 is CASSQDLVFGGTDTQYF. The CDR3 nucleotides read TGCGCCAGCAGCCAAGATCTGGTATTTGGGGGCACAGATACGCAGTATTTT.

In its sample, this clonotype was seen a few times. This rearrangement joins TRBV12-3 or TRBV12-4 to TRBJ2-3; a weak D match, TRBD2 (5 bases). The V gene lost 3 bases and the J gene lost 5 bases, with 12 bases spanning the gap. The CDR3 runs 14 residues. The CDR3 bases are TGTGCCAGCAGTTTTTATCCCGGGGAAGATACGCAGTATTTT. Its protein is CASSFYPGEDTQYF.

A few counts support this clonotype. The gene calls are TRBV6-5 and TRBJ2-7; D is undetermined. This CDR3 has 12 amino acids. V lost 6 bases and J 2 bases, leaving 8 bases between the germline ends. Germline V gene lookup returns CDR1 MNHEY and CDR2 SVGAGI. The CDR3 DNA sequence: TGTGCCAGCAGGGATCGGACCTACGAGCAGTACGTC. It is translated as CASRDRTYEQYV.

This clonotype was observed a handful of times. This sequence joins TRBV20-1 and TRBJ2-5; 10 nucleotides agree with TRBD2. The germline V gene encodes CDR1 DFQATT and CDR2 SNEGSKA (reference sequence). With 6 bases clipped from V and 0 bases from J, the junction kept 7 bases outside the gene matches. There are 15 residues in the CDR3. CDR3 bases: TGCAGTGCCTGGACTAGCGGAGTGTACCAAGAGACCCAGTACTTC. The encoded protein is CSAWTSGVYQETQYF.

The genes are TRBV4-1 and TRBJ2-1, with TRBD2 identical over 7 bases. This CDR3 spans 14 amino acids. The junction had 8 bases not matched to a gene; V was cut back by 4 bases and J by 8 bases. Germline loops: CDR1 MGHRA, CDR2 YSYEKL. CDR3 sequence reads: CASSLRTSWYEQFF. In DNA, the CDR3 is TGCGCCAGCAGCCTAAGGACTAGTTGGTATGAGCAGTTCTTC.

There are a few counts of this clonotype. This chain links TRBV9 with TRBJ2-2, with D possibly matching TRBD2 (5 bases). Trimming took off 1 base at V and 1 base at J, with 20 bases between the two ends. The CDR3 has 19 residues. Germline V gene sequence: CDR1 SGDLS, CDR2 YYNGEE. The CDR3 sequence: CASSVRERILGQNTGELFF. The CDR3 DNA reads TGTGCCAGCAGCGTAAGGGAGAGGATCCTAGGTCAGAACACCGGGGAGCTGTTTTTT.

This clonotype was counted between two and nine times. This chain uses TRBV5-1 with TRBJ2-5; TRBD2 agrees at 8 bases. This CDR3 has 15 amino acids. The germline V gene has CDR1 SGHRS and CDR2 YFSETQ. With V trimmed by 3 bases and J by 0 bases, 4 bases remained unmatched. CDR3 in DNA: TGCGCCAGCAGCTCGGGACTAGAGTACCAAGAGACCCAGTACTTC. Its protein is CASSSGLEYQETQYF.

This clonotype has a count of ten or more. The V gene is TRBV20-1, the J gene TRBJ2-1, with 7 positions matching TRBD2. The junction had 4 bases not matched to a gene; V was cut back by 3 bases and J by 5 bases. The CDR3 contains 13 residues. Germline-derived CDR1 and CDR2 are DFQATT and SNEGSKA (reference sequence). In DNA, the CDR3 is TGCAGTGCTAGTCTTGGGGGGGACAATGAGCAGTTCTTC. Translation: CSASLGGDNEQFF.

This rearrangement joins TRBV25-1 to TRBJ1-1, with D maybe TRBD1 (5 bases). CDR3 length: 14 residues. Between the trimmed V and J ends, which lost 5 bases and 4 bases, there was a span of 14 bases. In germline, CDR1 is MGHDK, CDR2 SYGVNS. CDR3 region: CASSWAGISTEAFF. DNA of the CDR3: TGTGCCAGCAGTTGGGCAGGGATCAGCACTGAAGCTTTCTTT.

The CDR3 is CSVWPTWGQETQYF. In nucleotides, the CDR3 is TGCAGCGTTTGGCCGACCTGGGGGCAAGAGACCCAGTACTTC. The J gene is TRBJ2-5, the V gene TRBV29-1; the D call may be TRBD1 or TRBD2 (5 bases each). The germline V gene has CDR1 SQVTM and CDR2 ANQGSEA. The V gene lost 5 bases and the J gene lost 2 bases, with 15 bases spanning the gap. The CDR3 has 14 residues.

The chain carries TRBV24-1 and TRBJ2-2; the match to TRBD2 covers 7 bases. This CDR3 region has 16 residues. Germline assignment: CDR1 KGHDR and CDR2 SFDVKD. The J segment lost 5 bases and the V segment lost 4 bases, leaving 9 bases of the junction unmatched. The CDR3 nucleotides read TGTGCCACCAGTGACCCGTTCGGGGGAGGGACCGGGGAGCTGTTTTTT. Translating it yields CATSDPFGGGTGELFF.

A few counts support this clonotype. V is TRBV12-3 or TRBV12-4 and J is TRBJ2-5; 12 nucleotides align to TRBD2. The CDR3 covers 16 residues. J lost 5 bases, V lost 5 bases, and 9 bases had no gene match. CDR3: CASSRRTSGIGETQYF. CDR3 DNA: TGTGCCAGCAGTCGGCGGACTAGCGGGATCGGTGAGACCCAGTACTTC.

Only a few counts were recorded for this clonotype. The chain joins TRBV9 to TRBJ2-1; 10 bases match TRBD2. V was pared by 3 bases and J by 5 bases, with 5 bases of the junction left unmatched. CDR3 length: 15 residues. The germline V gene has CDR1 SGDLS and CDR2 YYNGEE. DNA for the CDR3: TGTGCCAGCAGCGCCCTAGCGGGAGTAAACAATGAGCAGTTCTTC. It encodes CASSALAGVNNEQFF.

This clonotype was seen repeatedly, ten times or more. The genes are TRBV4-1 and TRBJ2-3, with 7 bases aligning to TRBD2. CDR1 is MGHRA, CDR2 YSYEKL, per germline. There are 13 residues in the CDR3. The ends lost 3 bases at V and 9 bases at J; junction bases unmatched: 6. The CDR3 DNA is TGCGCCAGCAGCCAGGGGAGGGTAGTGACGCAGTATTTT. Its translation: CASSQGRVVTQYF.

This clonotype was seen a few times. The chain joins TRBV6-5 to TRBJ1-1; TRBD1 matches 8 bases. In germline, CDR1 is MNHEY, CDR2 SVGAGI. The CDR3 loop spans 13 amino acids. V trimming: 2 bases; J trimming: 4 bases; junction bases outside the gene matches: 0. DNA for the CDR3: TGTGCCAGCAGTTACACAGGGGGCACTGAAGCTTTCTTT. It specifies CASSYTGGTEAFF.

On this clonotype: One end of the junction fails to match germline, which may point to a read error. The CDR3 protein is CATTKERMNTGELFF. In DNA, the CDR3 is TGTGCCACCACCAAAGAGCGGATGAACACCGGGGAGCTTTTTTTT. This chain uses TRBV5-4 with TRBJ2-2, with a tentative D call TRBD2 (5 bases). Germline CDR1 and CDR2: SGHNT and YYREEE (reference sequence). This CDR3 spans 15 amino acids.

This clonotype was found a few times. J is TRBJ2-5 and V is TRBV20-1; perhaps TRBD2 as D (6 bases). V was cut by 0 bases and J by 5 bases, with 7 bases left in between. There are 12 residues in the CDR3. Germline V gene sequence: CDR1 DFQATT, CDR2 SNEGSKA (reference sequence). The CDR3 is CSARESGETQYF. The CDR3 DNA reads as TGCAGTGCTAGAGAGAGCGGGGAGACCCAGTACTTC.

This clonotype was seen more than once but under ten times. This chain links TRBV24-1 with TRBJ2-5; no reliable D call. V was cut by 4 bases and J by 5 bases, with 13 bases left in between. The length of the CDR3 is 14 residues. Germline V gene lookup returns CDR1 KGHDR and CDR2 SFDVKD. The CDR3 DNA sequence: TGTGCCACCAGTGACCCGACAATCAAGGAGACCCAGTACTTC. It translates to CATSDPTIKETQYF.